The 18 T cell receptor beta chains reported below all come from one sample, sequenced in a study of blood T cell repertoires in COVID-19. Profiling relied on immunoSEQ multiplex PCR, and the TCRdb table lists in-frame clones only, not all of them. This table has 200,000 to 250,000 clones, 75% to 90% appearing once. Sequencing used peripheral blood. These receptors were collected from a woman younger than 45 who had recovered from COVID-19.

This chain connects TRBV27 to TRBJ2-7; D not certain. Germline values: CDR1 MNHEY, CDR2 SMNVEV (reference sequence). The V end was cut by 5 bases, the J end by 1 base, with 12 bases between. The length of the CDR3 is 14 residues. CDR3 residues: CASSPGSNSYEQYF. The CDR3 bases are TGTGCCAGCAGTCCCGGGTCCAATTCCTACGAGCAGTACTTC.

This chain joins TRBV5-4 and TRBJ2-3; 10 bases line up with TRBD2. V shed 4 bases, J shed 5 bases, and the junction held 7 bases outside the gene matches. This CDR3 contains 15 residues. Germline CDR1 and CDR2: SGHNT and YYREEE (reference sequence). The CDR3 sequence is CASSRSGGAEDTQYF. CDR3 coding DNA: TGTGCCAGCAGCAGGAGCGGGGGGGCGGAAGATACGCAGTATTTT.

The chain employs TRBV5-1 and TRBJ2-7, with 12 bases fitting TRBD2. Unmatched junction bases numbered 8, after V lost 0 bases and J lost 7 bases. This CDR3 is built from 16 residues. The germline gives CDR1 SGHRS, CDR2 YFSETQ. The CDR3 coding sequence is TGCGCCAGCAGCTTGGCCACTAGCGGGGGGCCTCGGGAGCAGTACTTC. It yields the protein CASSLATSGGPREQYF.

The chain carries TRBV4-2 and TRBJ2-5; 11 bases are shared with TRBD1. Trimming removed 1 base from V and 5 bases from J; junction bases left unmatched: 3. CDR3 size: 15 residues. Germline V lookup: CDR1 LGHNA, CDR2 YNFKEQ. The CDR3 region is CASSQGTGGEETQYF. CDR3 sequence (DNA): TGTGCCAGCAGCCAAGGGACAGGGGGCGAGGAGACCCAGTACTTC.

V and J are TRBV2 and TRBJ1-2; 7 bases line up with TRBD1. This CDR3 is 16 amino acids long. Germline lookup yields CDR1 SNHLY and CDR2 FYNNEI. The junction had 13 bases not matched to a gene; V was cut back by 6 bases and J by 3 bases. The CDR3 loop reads CASSDQELTGDYGYTF. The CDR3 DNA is TGTGCCAGCAGCGACCAAGAATTAACAGGGGACTATGGCTACACCTTC. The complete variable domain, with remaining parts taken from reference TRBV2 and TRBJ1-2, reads EPEVTQTPSHQVTQMGQEVILRCVPISNHLYFYWYRQILGQKVEFLVSFYNNEISEKSEIFDDQFSVERPDGSNFTLKIRSTKLEDSAMYFCASSDQELTGDYGYTFGSGTRLTVV.

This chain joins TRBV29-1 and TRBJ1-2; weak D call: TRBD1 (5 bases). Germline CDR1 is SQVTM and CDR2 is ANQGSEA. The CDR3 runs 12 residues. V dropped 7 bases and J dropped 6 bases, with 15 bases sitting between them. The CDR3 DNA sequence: TGCAGCGGTGGGGGGAGGAGGCATGGCTACACCTTC. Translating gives CSGGGRRHGYTF. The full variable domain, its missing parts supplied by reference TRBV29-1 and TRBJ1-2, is SAVISQKPSRDICQRGTSLTIQCQVDSQVTMMFWYRQQPGQSLTLIATANQGSEATYESGFVIDKFPISRPNLTFSTLTVSNMSPEDSSIYLCSGGGRRHGYTFGSGTRLTVV.

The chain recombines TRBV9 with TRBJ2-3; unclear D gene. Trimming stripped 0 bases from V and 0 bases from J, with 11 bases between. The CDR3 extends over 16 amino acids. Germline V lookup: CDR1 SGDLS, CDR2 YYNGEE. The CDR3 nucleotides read TGTGCCAGCAGCGTAGGGGCAGCCTCTAGCACAGATACGCAGTATTTT. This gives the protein CASSVGAASSTDTQYF.

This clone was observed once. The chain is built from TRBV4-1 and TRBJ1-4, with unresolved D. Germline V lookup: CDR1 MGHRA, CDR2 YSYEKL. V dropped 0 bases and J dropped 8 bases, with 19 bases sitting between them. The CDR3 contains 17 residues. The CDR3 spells CASSQESSWPRREKLFF. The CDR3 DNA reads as TGCGCCAGCAGCCAAGAAAGTAGTTGGCCGAGGAGGGAAAAACTGTTTTTT.

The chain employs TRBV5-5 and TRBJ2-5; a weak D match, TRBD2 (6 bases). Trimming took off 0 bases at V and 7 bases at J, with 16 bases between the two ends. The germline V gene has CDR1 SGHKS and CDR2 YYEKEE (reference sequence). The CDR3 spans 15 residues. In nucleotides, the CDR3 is TGTGCCAGCAGCTTGGAGATAAGGCAGGAGGGGACCCAGTACTTC. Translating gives CASSLEIRQEGTQYF.

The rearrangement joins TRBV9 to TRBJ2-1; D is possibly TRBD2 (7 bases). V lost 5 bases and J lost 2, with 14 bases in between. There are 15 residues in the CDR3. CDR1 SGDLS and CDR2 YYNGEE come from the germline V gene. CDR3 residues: CASSDTGGPYNEQFF. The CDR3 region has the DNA TGTGCCAGCAGTGATACGGGGGGCCCCTACAATGAGCAGTTCTTC.

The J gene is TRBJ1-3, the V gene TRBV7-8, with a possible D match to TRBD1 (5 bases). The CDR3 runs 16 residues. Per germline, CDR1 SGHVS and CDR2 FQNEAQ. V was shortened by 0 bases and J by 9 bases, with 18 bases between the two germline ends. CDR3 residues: CASSLALGPGEGTIYF. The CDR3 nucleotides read TGTGCCAGCAGCTTAGCTCTAGGTCCGGGGGAGGGCACCATATATTTT.

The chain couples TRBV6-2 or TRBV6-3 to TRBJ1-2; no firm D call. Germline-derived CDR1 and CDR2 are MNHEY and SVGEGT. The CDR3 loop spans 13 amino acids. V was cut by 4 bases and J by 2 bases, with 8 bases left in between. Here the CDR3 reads CASSSTLNYGYTF. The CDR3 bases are TGTGCCAGCAGTTCAACGCTAAACTATGGCTACACCTTC.

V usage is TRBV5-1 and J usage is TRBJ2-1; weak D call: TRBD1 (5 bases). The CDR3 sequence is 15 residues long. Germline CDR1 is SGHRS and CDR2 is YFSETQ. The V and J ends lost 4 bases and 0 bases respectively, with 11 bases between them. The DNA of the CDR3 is TGCGCCAGCAGCCTTACCAGGGACTCCTACAATGAGCAGTTCTTC. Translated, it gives CASSLTRDSYNEQFF.

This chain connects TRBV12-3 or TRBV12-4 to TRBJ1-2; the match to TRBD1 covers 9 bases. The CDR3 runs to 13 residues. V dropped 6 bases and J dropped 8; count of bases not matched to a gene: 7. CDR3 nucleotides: TGTGCCAGCAGACCCGGACAGGGGTTAGGCTACACCTTC. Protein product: CASRPGQGLGYTF.

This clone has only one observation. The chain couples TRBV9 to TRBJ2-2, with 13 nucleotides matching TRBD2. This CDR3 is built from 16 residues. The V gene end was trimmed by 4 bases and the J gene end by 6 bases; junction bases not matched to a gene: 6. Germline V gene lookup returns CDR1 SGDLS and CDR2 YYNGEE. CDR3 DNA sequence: TGTGCCAGCAGCCTTACTAGCGGGGGGGCCGCCGGGGAGCTGTTTTTT. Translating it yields CASSLTSGGAAGELFF.

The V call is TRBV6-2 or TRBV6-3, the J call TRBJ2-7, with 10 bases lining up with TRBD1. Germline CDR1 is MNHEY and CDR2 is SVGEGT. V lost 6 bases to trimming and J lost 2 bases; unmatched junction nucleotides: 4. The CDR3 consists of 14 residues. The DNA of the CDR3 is TGTGCCAGCAGCCGGACAGGGGGAACCTACGAGCAGTACTTC. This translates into CASSRTGGTYEQYF.

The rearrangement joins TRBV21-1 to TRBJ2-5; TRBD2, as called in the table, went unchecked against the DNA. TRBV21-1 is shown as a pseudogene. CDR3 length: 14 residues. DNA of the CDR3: TGTGCCAGCCTCAAACGGGGTATACAAGAGACCCAGTACTTC. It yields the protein CASLKRGIQETQYF.

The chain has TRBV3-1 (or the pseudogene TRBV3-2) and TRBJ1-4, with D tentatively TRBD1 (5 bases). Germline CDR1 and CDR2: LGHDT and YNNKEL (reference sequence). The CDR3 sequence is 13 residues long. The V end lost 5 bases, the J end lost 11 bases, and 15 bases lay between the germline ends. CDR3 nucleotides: TGTGCCAGCAGCTCTAACGGGGGGGGGAAACTGTTTTTT. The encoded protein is CASSSNGGGKLFF.